The next 23 T cell receptor beta chains were all read from a single sample in a study of T-cell memory formation after mild COVID-19. TCRdb passed the 5' RACE reads through MiXCR, listing each CDR3 protein once. The sample has 260,000 or so distinct CDR3 sequences, approximately 16% seen once. What was sequenced was PBMCs or a T cell subset sorted from them (not recorded which). The receptors derive from a man aged 18-30 years who had mild COVID-19 (a few samples of this study predate the infection). Cell type and time point are not known.

This clonotype occurred a few times. This chain connects TRBV7-2 to TRBJ2-3; D is ambiguous. V was shortened by 1 base and J by 2 bases, with 10 bases between the two germline ends. This CDR3 region has 15 residues. Germline lookup yields CDR1 SGHTA and CDR2 FQGNSA. The chain's CDR3 is CASSLGRGPTDTQYF. As DNA, the CDR3 is TGTGCCAGCAGCTTAGGTCGCGGTCCCACAGATACGCAGTATTTT.

The table lists this clonotype with a few counts. The rearrangement uses TRBV6-1 and TRBJ2-5; TRBD2 aligns across 9 bases. Germline CDR1 reads MNHNS; CDR2 reads SASEGT. CDR3 length equals 14 residues. The trim removed 7 bases at V and 2 bases at J, leaving 5 bases unmatched. CDR3 sequence (DNA): TGTGCCAGCACGGCTAGCGGGGCTCAAGAGACCCAGTACTTC. Translated, it gives CASTASGAQETQYF.

CDR3: CSATGGLNSPLHF. CDR3 coding DNA: TGCAGTGCTACGGGGGGCCTTAATTCACCCCTCCACTTT. The gene calls are TRBV20-1 and TRBJ1-6; weak D call: TRBD1 (6 bases). CDR3 length: 13 residues. V was trimmed by 4 bases and J by 6 bases, leaving 10 bases between them. Germline V gives CDR1 DFQATT, CDR2 SNEGSKA (reference sequence).

The sample holds a few counts of this clonotype. The chain has TRBV28 and TRBJ2-5; TRBD2 aligns across 10 bases. The CDR3 length is 16 residues. J was trimmed by 6 bases and V by 3 bases; bases with no gene match: 10. Germline V lookup: CDR1 MDHEN, CDR2 SYDVKM. In DNA, the CDR3 is TGTGCCAGCAGTTTTCCCCAGCGGGGGGGCACGAAGACCCAGTACTTC. Protein product: CASSFPQRGGTKTQYF.

The chain is built from TRBV7-9 and TRBJ1-6, with a possible D match to TRBD1 (6 bases). V gave up 2 bases and J gave up 10 bases, with 15 bases separating them. This CDR3 region has 15 residues. CDR1 is SEHNR, CDR2 FQNEAQ, per germline (reference sequence). The CDR3 DNA reads TGTGCCAGCAGCTTACGGGGGCCTACGGGGTCACCCCTCCACTTT. Protein: CASSLRGPTGSPLHF.

V and J are TRBV4-2 and TRBJ1-5, with D maybe TRBD1 (6 bases). CDR1 and CDR2 from the germline V gene are LGHNA and YNFKEQ. V was trimmed by 3 bases and J by 1 base, leaving 13 bases between them. CDR3 length equals 16 residues. CDR3: CASSQEQGNSNQPQHF. In DNA form, the CDR3 reads TGTGCCAGCAGCCAGGAACAGGGAAACAGCAATCAGCCCCAGCATTTT.

This clonotype has a count of ten or more. The chain employs TRBV6-5 and TRBJ2-3, with TRBD2 matching 12 bases. CDR1 and CDR2 from the germline V gene are MNHEY and SVGAGI. V trimming: 4 bases; J trimming: 8 bases; junction bases outside the gene matches: 13. The CDR3 is 17 amino acids. As DNA, the CDR3 is TGTGCCAGCAGTTCCCGCGGTCGGCCTAGCGGGGGGGGTACGCAGTATTTT. Amino acid sequence: CASSSRGRPSGGGTQYF.

In this sample, this clonotype turned up a few times. The chain has TRBV5-1 and TRBJ2-7; D is uncertain. The CDR3 extends over 14 amino acids. The V end lost 0 bases, the J end lost 5 bases, and 12 bases lay between the germline ends. Germline V gene sequence: CDR1 SGHRS, CDR2 YFSETQ. CDR3 sequence (DNA): TGCGCCAGCAGCTTGGTTCCAGCCCCGGACGAGCAGTACTTC. It specifies CASSLVPAPDEQYF.

The chain uses TRBV12-3 or TRBV12-4 and TRBJ1-1, with D hard to call. V lost 3 bases and J 6 bases, leaving 11 bases between the germline ends. CDR3 size: 13 residues. CDR3 sequence: CASSFAVRAEAFF. In DNA, the CDR3 is TGTGCCAGCAGTTTCGCGGTTAGGGCTGAAGCTTTCTTT.

This clonotype was seen a few times. This chain links TRBV7-2 with TRBJ2-6; D is uncertain. V lost 3 bases and J 4 bases, leaving 7 bases between the germline ends. Per germline, CDR1 SGHTA and CDR2 FQGNSA. This CDR3 has 14 residues. CDR3 DNA sequence: TGTGCCAGCAGCTTCATTACGGGGGCCAACGTCCTGACTTTC. Translation gives CASSFITGANVLTF.

The sample holds a few counts of this clonotype. The V gene is TRBV4-3, the J gene TRBJ1-6; D is undetermined. Germline values: CDR1 LGHNA, CDR2 YSLEER. V was cut by 0 bases and J by 6 bases, with 15 bases left in between. The CDR3 is 17 residues long. In DNA form, the CDR3 reads TGCGCCAGCAGCCAAGATCTATGGGGAAGTAGTAATTCACCCCTCCACTTT. It translates to CASSQDLWGSSNSPLHF.

This sequence joins TRBV6-5 and TRBJ1-3; D not certain. The CDR3 extends over 15 amino acids. V lost 2 bases to trimming and J lost 1 base, with 9 bases between them. Germline loops: CDR1 MNHEY, CDR2 SVGAGI. As DNA, the CDR3 is TGTGCCAGCAGTTACATCGCCGATTCTGGAAACACCATATATTTT. This gives the protein CASSYIADSGNTIYF.

In its sample, this clonotype was seen a few times. The V call is TRBV29-1, the J call TRBJ2-7; 9 nucleotides line up with TRBD2. CDR3 length: 14 amino acids. Trimming at V came to 3 bases and at J to 3 bases, leaving 6 bases not matched to a gene. Germline-derived CDR1 and CDR2 are SQVTM and ANQGSEA. Here the CDR3 DNA reads TGCAGCGTTGAGAGGCTAGCGGGGAACTACGAGCAGTACTTC. Its protein product is CSVERLAGNYEQYF.

The chain links TRBV20-1 to TRBJ2-1, with D tentatively TRBD2 (7 bases). The CDR3 sequence is 16 residues long. CDR1 is DFQATT and CDR2 is SNEGSKA in the germline V gene (reference sequence). The ends were cut back, 0 bases at V and 7 bases at J, with 19 bases in the middle. The CDR3 here is CSARDRGRGNWNEQFF. DNA of the CDR3: TGCAGTGCTAGAGATCGGGGGCGGGGGAATTGGAATGAGCAGTTCTTC.

V and J are TRBV18 and TRBJ2-5, with D possibly TRBD2 on 5 matching bases. The CDR3 length is 13 residues. Trimming cost V 3 bases and J 5 bases, with 10 bases left between them. CDR1 KGHSH and CDR2 LQKENI come from the germline V gene. Here the CDR3 reads CASSPRAVETQYF. CDR3 nucleotide sequence: TGTGCCAGCTCACCGCGAGCGGTTGAGACCCAGTACTTC.

The chain recombines TRBV7-2 with TRBJ2-6, with 8 bases matching TRBD1. With 5 bases clipped from V and 0 bases from J, the junction kept 9 bases outside the gene matches. Germline V gene sequence: CDR1 SGHTA, CDR2 FQGNSA. This CDR3 region has 18 residues. DNA of the CDR3: TGTGCCAGCAGCCCTCAGACAGGGGAATTCTCTGGGGCCAACGTCCTGACTTTC. This translates into CASSPQTGEFSGANVLTF.

The chain couples TRBV7-3 to TRBJ2-3, with D possibly called TRBD1 or TRBD2 (5 bases each). The V end was cut by 6 bases, the J end by 2 bases, with 18 bases between. Germline V lookup: CDR1 SGHTA, CDR2 FQGTGA. The CDR3 is made up of 16 amino acids. CDR3 nucleotides: TGTGCCAGCAGTCCTGAGGGGAGAATAGCCACAGATACGCAGTATTTT. Encoded protein: CASSPEGRIATDTQYF. The variable domain in full, completed from reference TRBV7-3 and TRBJ2-3, reads GAGVSQTPSNKVTEKGKYVELRCDPISGHTALYWYRQSLGQGPEFLIYFQGTGAADDSGLPNDRFFAVRPEGSVSTLKIQRTERGDSAVYLCASSPEGRIATDTQYFGPGTRLTVL.

The V call is TRBV6-6, the J call TRBJ2-3; 10 bases agree with TRBD1. CDR3 length: 17 residues. J lost 4 bases, V lost 6 bases, and 13 bases had no gene match. Germline CDR1 reads MNHNY; CDR2 reads SVGAGI (reference sequence). Written as DNA, the CDR3 is TGTGCCAGCAGAACTCCGATGGGACAGGGGAGTGCAGATACGCAGTATTTT. This encodes CASRTPMGQGSADTQYF.

The genes are TRBV7-8 and TRBJ1-1, with TRBD1 identical over 8 bases. Per germline, CDR1 SGHVS and CDR2 FQNEAQ. This CDR3 is 15 amino acids long. The junction had 7 bases not matched to a gene; V was cut back by 5 bases and J by 2 bases. CDR3 loop: CASSLGTGSNTEAFF. The CDR3 nucleotides read TGTGCCAGCAGCCTAGGGACAGGCTCTAACACTGAAGCTTTCTTT.

This clonotype was found many times. CDR3 DNA: TGTGCCAGCAGCGGGGGAAACAATGAGCAGTTCTTC. Its translation is CASSGGNNEQFF. V and J are TRBV7-9 and TRBJ2-1; D may correspond to TRBD1 or TRBD2 (5 bases each). The CDR3 is made up of 12 amino acids. Germline values: CDR1 SEHNR, CDR2 FQNEAQ (reference sequence). Trimming shortened V by 5 bases and J by 5 bases, and 7 bases separated the two germline ends.

This sequence joins TRBV6-5 and TRBJ1-1, with D unresolved. The V and J ends lost 0 bases and 1 base respectively, with 9 bases between them. The CDR3 is 15 residues long. Germline CDR1 and CDR2: MNHEY and SVGAGI. CDR3 protein: CASSYSFSRNTEAFF. CDR3 sequence (DNA): TGTGCCAGCAGTTACTCTTTCAGCCGGAACACTGAAGCTTTCTTT.

There are a few counts of this clonotype. J is TRBJ1-2 and V is TRBV12-3 or TRBV12-4; D might be TRBD1 (6 bases). The CDR3 spans 16 residues. V lost 2 bases and J lost 0, with 13 bases in between. The CDR3 DNA is TGTGCCAGCAGTTTAAGCCCCACAGGGACTAACTATGGCTACACCTTC. It is translated as CASSLSPTGTNYGYTF.

The sample holds a few counts of this clonotype. The genes are TRBV7-2 and TRBJ2-3; 8 nucleotides align to TRBD2. The CDR3 covers 15 residues. Per the germline V gene, CDR1 is SGHTA and CDR2 is FQGNSA. After removal of 3 bases from V and 2 bases from J, the junction contained 4 bases not matched to a gene. The CDR3 DNA sequence: TGTGCCAGCAGCTTTGGCGGGGGGTCCACAGATACGCAGTATTTT. It specifies CASSFGGGSTDTQYF. The complete variable domain, with remaining parts taken from reference TRBV7-2 and TRBJ2-3, reads GAGVSQSPSNKVTEKGKDVELRCDPISGHTALYWYRQSLGQGLEFLIYFQGNSAPDKSGLPSDRFSAERTGGSVSTLTIQRTQQEDSAVYLCASSFGGGSTDTQYFGPGTRLTVL.